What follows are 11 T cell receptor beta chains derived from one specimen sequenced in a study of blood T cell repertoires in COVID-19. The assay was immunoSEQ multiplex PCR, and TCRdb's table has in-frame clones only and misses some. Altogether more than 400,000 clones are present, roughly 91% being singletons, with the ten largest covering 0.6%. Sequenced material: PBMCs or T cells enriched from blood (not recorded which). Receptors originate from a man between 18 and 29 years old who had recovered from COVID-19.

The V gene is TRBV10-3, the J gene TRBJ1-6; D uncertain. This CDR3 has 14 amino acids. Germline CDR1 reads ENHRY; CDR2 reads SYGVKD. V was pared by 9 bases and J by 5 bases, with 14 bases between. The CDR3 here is CAIQSGKDNSPLHF. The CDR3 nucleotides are TGTGCCATTCAGTCGGGGAAGGATAATTCACCCCTCCACTTT.

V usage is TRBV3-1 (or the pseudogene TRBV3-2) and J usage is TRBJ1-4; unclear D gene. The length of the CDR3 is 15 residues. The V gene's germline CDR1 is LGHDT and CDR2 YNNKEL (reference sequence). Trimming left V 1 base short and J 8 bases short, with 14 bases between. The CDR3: CASSQVGINGEKLFF. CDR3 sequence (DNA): TGTGCCAGCAGCCAAGTAGGAATAAACGGGGAAAAACTGTTTTTT.

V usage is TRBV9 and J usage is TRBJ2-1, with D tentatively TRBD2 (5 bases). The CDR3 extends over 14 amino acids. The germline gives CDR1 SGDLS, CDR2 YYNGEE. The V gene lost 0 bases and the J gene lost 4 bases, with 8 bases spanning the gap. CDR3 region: CASSVGGGYNEQFF. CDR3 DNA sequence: TGTGCCAGCAGCGTAGGTGGCGGGTACAATGAGCAGTTCTTC.

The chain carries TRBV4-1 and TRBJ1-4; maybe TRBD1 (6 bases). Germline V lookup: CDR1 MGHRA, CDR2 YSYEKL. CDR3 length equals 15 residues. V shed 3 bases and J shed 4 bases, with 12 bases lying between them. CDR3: CASSHTQGVNEKLFF. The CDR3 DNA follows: TGCGCCAGCAGCCACACACAGGGCGTTAATGAAAAACTGTTTTTT.

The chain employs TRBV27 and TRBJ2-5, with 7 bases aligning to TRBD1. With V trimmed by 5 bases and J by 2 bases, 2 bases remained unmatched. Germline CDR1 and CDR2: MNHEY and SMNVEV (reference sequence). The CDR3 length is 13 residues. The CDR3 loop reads CASSPGQQETQYF. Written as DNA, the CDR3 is TGTGCCAGCAGTCCGGGACAGCAAGAGACCCAGTACTTC.

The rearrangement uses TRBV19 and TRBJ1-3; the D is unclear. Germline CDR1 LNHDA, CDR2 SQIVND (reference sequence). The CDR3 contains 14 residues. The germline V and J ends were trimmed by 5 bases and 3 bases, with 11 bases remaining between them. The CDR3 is CASSWAGLGNTIYF. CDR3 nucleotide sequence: TGTGCCAGTAGTTGGGCCGGACTTGGAAACACCATATATTTT.

The CDR3 protein is CASGHQGENGYTF. The CDR3 DNA follows: TGTGCCAGCGGCCATCAGGGGGAAAATGGCTACACCTTC. This rearrangement joins TRBV28 to TRBJ1-2, with 7 bases that match TRBD1. Looked up from germline, CDR1 is MDHEN and CDR2 is SYDVKM. V gave up 8 bases and J gave up 6 bases; unmatched junction bases: 9. The CDR3 has 13 amino acids.

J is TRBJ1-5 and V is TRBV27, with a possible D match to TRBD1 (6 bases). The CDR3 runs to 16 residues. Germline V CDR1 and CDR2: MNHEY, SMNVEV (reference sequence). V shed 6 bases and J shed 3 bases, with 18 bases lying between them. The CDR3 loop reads CASRPPGTGNNQPQHF. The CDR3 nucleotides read TGTGCCAGCAGACCGCCAGGCACAGGGAACAATCAGCCCCAGCATTTT.

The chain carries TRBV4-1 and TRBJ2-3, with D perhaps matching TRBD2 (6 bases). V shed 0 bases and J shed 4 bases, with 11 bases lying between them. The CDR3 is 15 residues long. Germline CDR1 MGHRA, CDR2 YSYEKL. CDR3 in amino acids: CASSQDGGEADTQYF. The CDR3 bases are TGCGCCAGCAGCCAAGATGGCGGGGAGGCAGATACGCAGTATTTT.

In DNA, the CDR3 is TGTGCCAGCAGAACCGGGACAGGGGTAGATGAGCAGTTCTTC. Its protein product is CASRTGTGVDEQFF. This rearrangement joins TRBV6-5 to TRBJ2-1; 10 nucleotides line up with TRBD1. V gave up 6 bases and J gave up 8 bases; unmatched junction bases: 7. This CDR3 contains 14 residues. The germline gives CDR1 MNHEY, CDR2 SVGAGI.

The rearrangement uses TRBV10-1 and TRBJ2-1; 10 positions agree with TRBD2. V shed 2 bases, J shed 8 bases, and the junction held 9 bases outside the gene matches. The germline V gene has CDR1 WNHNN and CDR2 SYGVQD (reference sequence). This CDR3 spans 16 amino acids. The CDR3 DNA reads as TGCGCCAGCAGTGAGGCACGGACTAGCGGTTACCATGAGCAGTTCTTC. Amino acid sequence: CASSEARTSGYHEQFF.